This T cell receptor (beta chain) is from a study of blood T cell repertoires in COVID-19. Across the whole study: The United States, Italy and Spain supplied acute and convalescent COVID-19 samples. Nucleic acid was either cDNA or gDNA, and it came from T cells, B-cell-depleted T cells, or PBMCs.

V lost 4 bases, J lost 3 bases, and 8 bases stayed unmatched. The germline V gene has CDR1 SGHRS and CDR2 YFSETQ. The CDR3 loop spans 15 amino acids. Authors' processing steps: Reference gene primer amplification yielded estimated nucleated cell counts. Clones were sequenced by immunoSEQ multiplex PCR, and TCRdb holds only the in-frame ones, with some missing. V, J and clone size reflect that table, while D and trimming were determined from the DNA. Altogether a few hundred thousand clones are present, more than 70% being singletons, with the ten largest covering about 1.6%. The chain is built from TRBV5-1 and TRBJ2-3; TRBD2 aligns across 7 bases. Sequencing used peripheral blood. The clonotype comes from a woman between 45 and 60 years old with acute or convalescent COVID-19. Written as DNA, the CDR3 is TGCGCCAGCAGCATTGGGGGGAGGGGAACAGATACGCAGTATTTT. Translation gives CASSIGGRGTDTQYF.